This TCR beta chain was obtained from a study of PD-L1 blockade in urothelial cancer. Study-level background: T cells numbered a median of about 150,000 in the blood samples.

With 0 bases clipped from V and 5 bases from J, the junction kept 5 bases outside the gene matches. CDR3 length: 15 amino acids. Germline CDR1 reads SGHKS; CDR2 reads YYEKEE (reference sequence). A word on this clone: Its antigen is unidentified.

Overall study findings and caveats: Pretreatment blood TCR clonality under the median forecast improved survival.

As to time point: pretreatment peripheral blood. Profiled with immunoSEQ multiplex PCR; TCRdb holds only in-frame clones, not every one. The sample consists of over 45,000 clones, 86% of them appearing once. The J gene is TRBJ2-1, the V gene TRBV5-5; 7 bases map to TRBD1. This receptor was obtained from a man aged 55 to 70 with urothelial cancer. Sequenced here: PBMCs, sampled around atezolizumab (anti-PD-L1) treatment. This CDR3 is CASSLAGTANNEQFF. DNA of the CDR3: TGTGCCAGCAGCTTGGCTGGGACAGCGAACAATGAGCAGTTCTTC.